These 4 T cell receptor beta chains were sequenced from one sample in a study of technical replicates of blood from several donors. TCRdb's table, derived via immunoSEQ multiplex PCR, lists solely in-frame clones and lacks some. The repertoire holds around 70,000 clones, with 93% as singletons. What was sequenced was T cells isolated from PBMCs. These receptor sequences come from a human donor in good health.

The V gene is TRBV10-3, the J gene TRBJ2-1, with no clear D. V was clipped by 7 bases and J by 0 bases, with 13 bases between them. The V gene's germline CDR1 is ENHRY and CDR2 SYGVKD. This CDR3 has 15 residues. The CDR3 DNA sequence: TGTGCCATCAAGGAAACAGAAAACTCCTACAATGAGCAGTTCTTC. Translation: CAIKETENSYNEQFF.

The DNA for the CDR3 is TGTGCCACCCTCGGGGCTAGCGGAGGGGACGGATACGAGCAGTACTTC. Translated: CATLGASGGDGYEQYF. The chain combines TRBV28 with TRBJ2-7; TRBD2 agrees at 7 bases. CDR1 is MDHEN and CDR2 is SYDVKM in the germline V gene. The CDR3 is made up of 16 amino acids. V shed 10 bases and J 4 bases; nucleotides not matched to a gene: 19.

This sequence joins TRBV9 and TRBJ2-7, with D perhaps matching TRBD2 (5 bases). V lost 4 bases and J 3 bases, leaving 20 bases between the germline ends. This CDR3 is built from 16 residues. The germline CDR1 and CDR2 sequences are SGDLS and YYNGEE. DNA of the CDR3: TGTGCCAGCAGCCCCTACCCAGTAGGGAGCGACTACGAGCAGTACTTC. This sequence encodes CASSPYPVGSDYEQYF.

This chain joins TRBV4-1 and TRBJ1-6; D is perhaps TRBD1 (6 bases). The CDR3 spans 14 residues. The V gene lost 1 base and the J gene lost 10 bases, with 11 bases spanning the gap. The germline gives CDR1 MGHRA, CDR2 YSYEKL. The CDR3 bases are TGCGCCAGCAGCCAAGGTATGGGACAATCACCCCTCCACTTT. It translates to CASSQGMGQSPLHF.